The text below deals with one T cell receptor (beta chain). This clonotype was seen a few times. Its antigen is not yet known. Base qualities are not provided; no much larger clone lies one nucleotide away. Sequenced on an Illumina MiSeq. The public reads were reanalyzed by TCRdb: fastp trimming at Q25, MiXCR alignment, in-frame beta chains only. Duplicate CDR3 protein sequences are folded into a single record with the most common DNA and genes. The sample yields about 9,200 distinct CDR3 sequences; roughly a quarter were counted once. Roughly 8.3% of the sample is taken by the ten largest. This sample is part of a study of liver allograft versus peripheral blood T cells (dated by TCRdb to the early 2020s). A note on the overall study: T cell receptor repertoires present within transplanted livers were compared with repertoires in the peripheral blood of liver transplant recipients. Results and caveats for the whole study, not just this receptor: The T cell receptor repertoires within liver allografts were reported to be different from the T cell receptor repertoires detected in peripheral blood.

V has 4 bases trimmed and J has 5 bases trimmed; junction bases matching no gene number 9. Taken from cysteine to phenylalanine, the CDR3 has 16 residues. Only CDR3 DNA remains: 48 bases, in frame from the first base. CDR1 and CDR2 (LGHDT, YNNKEL) derive from the germline V gene (reference sequence). The chain was built from TRBV3-1 and TRBJ2-2, with 8 junctional bases fitting TRBD2. This receptor was taken from a human patient who had a liver transplant. Following a transplant, a fraction of the T cells may be traceable to the graft donor. This receptor has the CDR3 CASSRRGGSGTGELFF. The DNA sequence follows: TGTGCCAGCAGCCGCCGGGGGGGCTCAGGTACCGGGGAGCTGTTTTTT. The full variable domain, with segments outside the CDR3 supplied by the reference TRBV3-1 and TRBJ2-2 proteins, appears as DTAVSQTPKYLVTQMGNDKSIKCEQNLGHDTMYWYKQDSKKFLKIMFSYNNKELIINETVPNRFSPKSPDKAHLNLHINSLELGDSAVYFCASSRRGGSGTGELFFGEGSRLTVL.